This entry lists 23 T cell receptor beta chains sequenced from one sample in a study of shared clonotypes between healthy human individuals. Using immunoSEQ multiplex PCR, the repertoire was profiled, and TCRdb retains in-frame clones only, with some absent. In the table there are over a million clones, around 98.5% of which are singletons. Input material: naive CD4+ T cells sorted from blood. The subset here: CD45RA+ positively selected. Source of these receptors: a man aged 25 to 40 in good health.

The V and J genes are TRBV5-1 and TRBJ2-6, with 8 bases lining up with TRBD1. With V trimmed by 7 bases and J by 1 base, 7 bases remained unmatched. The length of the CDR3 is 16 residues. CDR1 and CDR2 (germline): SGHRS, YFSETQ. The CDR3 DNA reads TGCGCCAGCTCCGAGCAGGGGGCTTCTGGGGCCAACGTCCTGACTTTC. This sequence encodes CASSEQGASGANVLTF. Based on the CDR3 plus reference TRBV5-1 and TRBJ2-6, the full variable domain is KAGVTQTPRYLIKTRGQQVTLSCSPISGHRSVSWYQQTPGQGLQFLFEYFSETQRNKGNFPGRFSGRQFSNSRSEMNVSTLELGDSALYLCASSEQGASGANVLTFGAGSRLTVL.

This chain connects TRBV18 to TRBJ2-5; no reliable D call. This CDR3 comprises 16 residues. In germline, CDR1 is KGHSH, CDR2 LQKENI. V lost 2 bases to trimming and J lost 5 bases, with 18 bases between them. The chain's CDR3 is CASSPGLSGAGETQYF. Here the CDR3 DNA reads TGTGCCAGCTCACCAGGCCTCTCGGGCGCCGGGGAGACCCAGTACTTC. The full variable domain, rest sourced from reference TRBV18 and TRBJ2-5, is NAGVMQNPRHLVRRRGQEARLRCSPMKGHSHVYWYRQLPEEGLKFMVYLQKENIIDESGMPKERFSAEFPKEGPSILRIQQVVRGDSAAYFCASSPGLSGAGETQYFGPGTRLLVL.

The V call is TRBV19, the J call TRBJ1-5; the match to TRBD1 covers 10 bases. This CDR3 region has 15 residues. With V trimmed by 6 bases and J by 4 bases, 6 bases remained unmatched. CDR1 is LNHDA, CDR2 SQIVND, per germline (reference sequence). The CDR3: CASSLRQGANQPQHF. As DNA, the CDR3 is TGTGCCAGTAGCCTGAGACAGGGGGCAAATCAGCCCCAGCATTTT. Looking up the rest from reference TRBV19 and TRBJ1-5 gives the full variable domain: DGGITQSPKYLFRKEGQNVTLSCEQNLNHDAMYWYRQDPGQGLRLIYYSQIVNDFQKGDIAEGYSVSREKKESFPLTVTSAQKNPTAFYLCASSLRQGANQPQHFGDGTRLSIL.

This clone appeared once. The CDR3 region has the DNA TGCAGCGTTAGGGGGACAGGGAACGAGCAGTACTTC. This codes for CSVRGTGNEQYF. The chain combines TRBV29-1 with TRBJ2-7, with 9 bases identical to TRBD1. Trimming at V came to 5 bases and at J to 5 bases, leaving 4 bases not matched to a gene. This CDR3 region has 12 residues. Germline loops: CDR1 SQVTM, CDR2 ANQGSEA.

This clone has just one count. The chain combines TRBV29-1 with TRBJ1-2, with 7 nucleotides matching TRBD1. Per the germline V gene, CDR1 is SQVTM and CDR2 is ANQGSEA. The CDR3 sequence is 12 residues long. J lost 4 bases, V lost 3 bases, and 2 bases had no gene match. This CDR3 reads CSVDNRGYGYTF. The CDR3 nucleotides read TGCAGCGTTGACAACAGGGGCTATGGCTACACCTTC.

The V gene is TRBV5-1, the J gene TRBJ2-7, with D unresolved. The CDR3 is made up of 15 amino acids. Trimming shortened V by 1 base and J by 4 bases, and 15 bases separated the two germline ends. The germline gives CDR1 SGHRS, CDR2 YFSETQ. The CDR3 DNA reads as TGCGCCAGCAGCTTGAATGTAGGCGTGATTTACGAGCAGTACTTC. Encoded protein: CASSLNVGVIYEQYF.

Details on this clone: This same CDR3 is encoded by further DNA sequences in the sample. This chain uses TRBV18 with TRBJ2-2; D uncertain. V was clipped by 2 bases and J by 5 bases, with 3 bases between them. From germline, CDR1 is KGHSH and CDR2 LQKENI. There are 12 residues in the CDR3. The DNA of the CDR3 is TGTGCCAGCTCACCAGGAACCGGGGAGCTGTTTTTT. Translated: CASSPGTGELFF.

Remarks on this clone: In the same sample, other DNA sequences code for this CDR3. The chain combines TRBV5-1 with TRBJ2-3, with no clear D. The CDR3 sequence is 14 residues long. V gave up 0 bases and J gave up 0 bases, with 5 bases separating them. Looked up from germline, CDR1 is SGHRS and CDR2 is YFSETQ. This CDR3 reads CASSLAVSTDTQYF. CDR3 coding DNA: TGCGCCAGCAGCTTGGCAGTGAGCACAGATACGCAGTATTTT.

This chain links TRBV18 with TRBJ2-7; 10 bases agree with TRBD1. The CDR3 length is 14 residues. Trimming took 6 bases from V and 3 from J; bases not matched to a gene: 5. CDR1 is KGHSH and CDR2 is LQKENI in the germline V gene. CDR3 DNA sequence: TGTGCCAGCTCCGCGGGACAGGGGATCTACGAGCAGTACTTC. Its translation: CASSAGQGIYEQYF.

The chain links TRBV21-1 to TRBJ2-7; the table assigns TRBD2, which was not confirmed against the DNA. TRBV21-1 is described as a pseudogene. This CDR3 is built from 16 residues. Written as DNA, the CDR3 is TGTGCCAGCAGTTGGCGGGAGCGAGCCACCTCCTACGAGCAGTACTTC. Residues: CASSWRERATSYEQYF.

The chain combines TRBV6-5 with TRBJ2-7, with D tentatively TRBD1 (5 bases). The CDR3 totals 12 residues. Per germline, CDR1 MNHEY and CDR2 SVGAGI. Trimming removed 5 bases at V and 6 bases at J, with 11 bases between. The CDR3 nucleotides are TGTGCCAGCAGTCGGATGGGGCTCGAGCAGTACTTC. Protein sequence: CASSRMGLEQYF.

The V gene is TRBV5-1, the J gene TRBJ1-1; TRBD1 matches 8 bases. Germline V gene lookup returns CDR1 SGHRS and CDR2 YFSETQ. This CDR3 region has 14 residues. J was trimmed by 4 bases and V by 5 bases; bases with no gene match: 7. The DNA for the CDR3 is TGCGCCAGCAGTCCGCAGGGGGCGGGCACTGAAGCTTTCTTT. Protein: CASSPQGAGTEAFF.

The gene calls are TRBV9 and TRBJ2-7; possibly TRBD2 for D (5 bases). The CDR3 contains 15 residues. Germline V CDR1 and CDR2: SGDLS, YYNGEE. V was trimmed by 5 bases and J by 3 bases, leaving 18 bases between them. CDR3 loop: CASSAGAEPGYEQYF. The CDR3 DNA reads TGTGCCAGCAGTGCCGGAGCGGAGCCTGGCTACGAGCAGTACTTC. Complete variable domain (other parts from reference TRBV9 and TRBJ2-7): DSGVTQTPKHLITATGQRVTLRCSPRSGDLSVYWYQQSLDQGLQFLIQYYNGEERAKGNILERFSAQQFPDLHSELNLSSLELGDSALYFCASSAGAEPGYEQYFGPGTRLTVT.

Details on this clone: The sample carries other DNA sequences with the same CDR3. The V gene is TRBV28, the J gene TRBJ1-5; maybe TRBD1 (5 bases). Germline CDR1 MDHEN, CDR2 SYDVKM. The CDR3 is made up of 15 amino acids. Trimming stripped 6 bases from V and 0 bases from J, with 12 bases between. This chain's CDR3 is CASSPGGGSNQPQHF. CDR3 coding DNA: TGTGCCAGCAGCCCTGGGGGTGGTAGCAATCAGCCCCAGCATTTT.

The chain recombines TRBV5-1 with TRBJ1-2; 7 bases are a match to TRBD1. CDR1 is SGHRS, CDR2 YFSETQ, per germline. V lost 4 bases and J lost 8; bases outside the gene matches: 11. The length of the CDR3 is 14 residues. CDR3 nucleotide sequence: TGCGCCAGCAGCCGGGCCATACAGGGGCGAGGCTACACCTTC. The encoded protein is CASSRAIQGRGYTF.

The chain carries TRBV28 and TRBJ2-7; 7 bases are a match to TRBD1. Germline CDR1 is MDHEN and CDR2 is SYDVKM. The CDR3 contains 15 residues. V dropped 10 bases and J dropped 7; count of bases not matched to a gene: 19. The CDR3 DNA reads TGTGCCATCAAGGACGGAGGCCTAACCAGGGGGGAGCAGTACTTC. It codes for CAIKDGGLTRGEQYF.

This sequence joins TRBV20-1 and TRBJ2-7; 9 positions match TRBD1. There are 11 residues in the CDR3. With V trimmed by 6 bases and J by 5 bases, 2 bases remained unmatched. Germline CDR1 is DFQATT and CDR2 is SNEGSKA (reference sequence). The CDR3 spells CSAGTGNEQYF. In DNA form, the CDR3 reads TGCAGTGCAGGGACAGGGAACGAGCAGTACTTC.

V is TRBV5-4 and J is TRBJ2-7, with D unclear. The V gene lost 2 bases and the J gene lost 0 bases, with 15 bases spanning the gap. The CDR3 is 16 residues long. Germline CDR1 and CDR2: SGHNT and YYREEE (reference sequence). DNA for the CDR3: TGTGCCAGCAGCTTCAGTGCCGCAGGCAGCTCCTACGAGCAGTACTTC. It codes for CASSFSAAGSSYEQYF.

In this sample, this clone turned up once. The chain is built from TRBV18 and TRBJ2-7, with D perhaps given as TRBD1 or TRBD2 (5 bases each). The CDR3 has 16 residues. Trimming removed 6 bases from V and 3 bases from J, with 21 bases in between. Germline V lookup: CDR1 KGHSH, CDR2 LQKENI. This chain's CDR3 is CASSQSPAGTSYEQYF. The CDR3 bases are TGTGCCAGCTCCCAATCCCCGGCAGGGACCAGCTACGAGCAGTACTTC.

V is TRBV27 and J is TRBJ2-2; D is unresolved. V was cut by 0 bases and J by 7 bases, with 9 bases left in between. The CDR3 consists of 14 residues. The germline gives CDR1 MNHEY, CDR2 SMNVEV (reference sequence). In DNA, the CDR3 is TGTGCCAGCAGTTTATCGATAACCGACGGGGAGCTGTTTTTT. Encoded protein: CASSLSITDGELFF.

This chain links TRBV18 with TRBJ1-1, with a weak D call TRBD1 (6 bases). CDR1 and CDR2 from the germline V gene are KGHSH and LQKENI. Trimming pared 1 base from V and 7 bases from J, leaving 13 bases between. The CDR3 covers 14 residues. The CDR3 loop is CASSPRQVLGEAFF. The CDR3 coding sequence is TGTGCCAGCTCACCACGACAGGTTTTAGGTGAAGCTTTCTTT.

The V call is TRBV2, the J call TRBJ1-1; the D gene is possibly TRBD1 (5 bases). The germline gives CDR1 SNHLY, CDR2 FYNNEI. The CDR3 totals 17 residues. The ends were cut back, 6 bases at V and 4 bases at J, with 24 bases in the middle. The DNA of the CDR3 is TGTGCCAGCAGCGGATGGGGGGTAGTAGGGGAAAGCACTGAAGCTTTCTTT. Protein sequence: CASSGWGVVGESTEAFF.

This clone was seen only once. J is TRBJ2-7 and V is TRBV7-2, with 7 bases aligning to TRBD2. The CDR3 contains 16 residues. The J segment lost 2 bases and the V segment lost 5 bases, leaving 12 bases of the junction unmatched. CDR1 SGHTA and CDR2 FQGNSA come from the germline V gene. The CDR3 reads CASSPNVRSGAYEQYF. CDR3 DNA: TGTGCCAGCAGCCCCAACGTCAGGAGCGGGGCCTACGAGCAGTACTTC.